Listed below are T cell receptor beta chains from one sample, sequenced in a study of cytomegalovirus exposure and HLA in healthy donors. Generated by immunoSEQ multiplex PCR, the TCRdb table keeps only in-frame clones and is missing some. Seen here are more than 150,000 clones, approximately 86% observed once, and the top ten hold 5% to 7.5%. The source material was PBMCs. The receptors come from a woman aged 45-59 years in good health and CMV-seropositive. Both conserved end residues are part of each CDR3. The D gene is left open where the match is weak.

D gene,V gene,J gene,CDR3 protein,CDR3 DNA
TRBD2,TRBV5-6,TRBJ2-7,CASSPLSGGIYEQYF,TGTGCCAGCAGCCCTCTAAGCGGGGGAATCTACGAGCAGTACTTC
TRBD2,TRBV30,TRBJ2-3,CACRGGTDTQYF,TGTGCCTGTCGGGGGGGGACAGATACGCAGTATTTT
TRBD1,TRBV5-1,TRBJ1-1,CASSLTRQGVETEAFF,TGCGCCAGCAGCTTGACTCGACAGGGGGTGGAAACTGAAGCTTTCTTT
-,TRBV7-8,TRBJ2-2,CASSSDRGMNTGELFF,TGTGCCAGCAGCTCGGACCGCGGGATGAACACCGGGGAGCTGTTTTTT
TRBD2,TRBV15,TRBJ2-5,CATSRAGGAETQYF,TGTGCCACCAGCAGGGCGGGGGGGGCCGAGACCCAGTACTTC
-,TRBV12-5,TRBJ2-3,CASALRDTQYF,TGTGCTAGTGCCCTCAGGGATACGCAGTATTTT
-,TRBV12-2,TRBJ1-6,CASRPRQGAGYGSPLHF,TGTGCAAGTCGCCCCCGACAGGGGGCAGGGTATGGATCACCCCTCCACTTT
-,TRBV19,TRBJ1-1,CASSGDFFTEAFF,TGTGCCAGTAGTGGGGACTTTTTCACTGAAGCTTTCTTT
-,TRBV4-2,TRBJ1-2,CASSPKGQYGYTF,TGTGCCAGCAGCCCAAAAGGACAGTATGGCTACACCTTC
TRBD2,TRBV9,TRBJ2-3,CASNSGGQDTQYF,TGTGCCAGCAATAGCGGGGGGCAAGATACGCAGTATTTT